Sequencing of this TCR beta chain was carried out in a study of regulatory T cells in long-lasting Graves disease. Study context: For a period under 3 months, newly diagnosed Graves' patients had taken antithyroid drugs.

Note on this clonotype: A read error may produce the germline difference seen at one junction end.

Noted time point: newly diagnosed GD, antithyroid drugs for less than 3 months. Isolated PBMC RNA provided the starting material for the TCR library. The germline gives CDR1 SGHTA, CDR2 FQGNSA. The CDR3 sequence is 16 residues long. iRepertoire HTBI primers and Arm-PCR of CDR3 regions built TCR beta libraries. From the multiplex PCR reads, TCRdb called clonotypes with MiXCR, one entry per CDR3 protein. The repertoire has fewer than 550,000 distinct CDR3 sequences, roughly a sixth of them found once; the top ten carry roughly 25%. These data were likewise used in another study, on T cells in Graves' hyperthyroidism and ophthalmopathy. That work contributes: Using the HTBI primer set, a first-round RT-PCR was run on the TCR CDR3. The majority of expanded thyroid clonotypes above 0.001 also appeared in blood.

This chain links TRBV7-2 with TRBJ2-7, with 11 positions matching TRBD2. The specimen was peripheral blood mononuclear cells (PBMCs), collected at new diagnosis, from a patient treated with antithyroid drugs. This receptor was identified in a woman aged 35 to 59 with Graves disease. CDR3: CASSLGSGGARYGQYF. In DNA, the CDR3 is TGTGCCAGCAGCTTGGGTAGCGGGGGGGCAAGGTACGGGCAGTACTTC.